This entry is about one TCR beta chain. Its antigen is undetermined. The V and J ends lost 5 bases and 8 bases respectively, with 16 bases between them. This CDR3 is 15 amino acids long. Germline CDR1 is SGHVS and CDR2 is FQNEAQ. The record originates from a study of T cell responses to AZD1222 COVID-19 vaccine. Overall study results and limits: Donors in the cohort were predominantly white British and more often female, and clonal diversity was possibly underestimated. Vaccine-associated CD4 TCRs ranged over spike, dominating at 160-218 and 743-854. The breadth and depth of Spike-specific TCRs increased once two AZD1222 doses had been given.

Sequencing was performed with immunoSEQ multiplex PCR; in TCRdb, only in-frame clones are kept and a portion is missing. This table holds 90,000 to 120,000 clones, around 86% found once. The rearrangement uses TRBV7-8 and TRBJ1-6; no firm D call. The receptor was derived from an adult who received the MenACWY meningococcal vaccine as a control. The specimen comprised peripheral blood, sampled 28 days after the second dose of the MenACWY control vaccine. The CDR3: CASSQDRGSDSPLHF. CDR3 DNA: TGTGCCAGCAGCCAGGATCGGGGAAGCGATTCACCCCTCCACTTT.